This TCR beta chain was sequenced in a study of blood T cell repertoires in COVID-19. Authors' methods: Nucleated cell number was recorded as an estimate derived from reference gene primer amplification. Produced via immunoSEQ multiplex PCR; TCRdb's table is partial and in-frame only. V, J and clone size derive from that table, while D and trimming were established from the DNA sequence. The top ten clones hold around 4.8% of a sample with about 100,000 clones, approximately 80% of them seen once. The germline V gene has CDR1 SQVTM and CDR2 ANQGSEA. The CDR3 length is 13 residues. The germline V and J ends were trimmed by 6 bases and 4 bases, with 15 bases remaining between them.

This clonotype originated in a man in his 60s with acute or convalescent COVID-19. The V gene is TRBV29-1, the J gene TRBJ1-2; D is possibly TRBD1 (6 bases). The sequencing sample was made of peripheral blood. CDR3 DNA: TGCAGCGTCGGCGTGGGGGCAGGCTATGGCTACACCTTC. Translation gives CSVGVGAGYGYTF.